This T cell receptor (beta chain) was identified in a study of cytomegalovirus exposure and HLA in healthy donors (dated by TCRdb to 2015 to 2018). Regarding the research as a whole: An earlier analysis of some 600 of the donors reported approximately 280 Gb of sequence data and 117 million unique TCR beta sequences obtained from some 200 million T cells. An early release covering more than 500 HLA-typed donors comprised 250 to 350 gigabases of sequencing data and roughly 86 million unique TCR sequences. Among the roughly 400 genotyped donors, more than 70% belonged to the genetic ancestry cluster associated with self-reported Caucasian donors. The study aimed to test whether signatures of past pathogen exposure could be identified by cataloging public T cell receptors. The T cell repertoires of 670 or so subjects were profiled by immunosequencing and related to cytomegalovirus serostatus. A separate validation cohort of 100 to 150 different subjects was used in addition to the roughly 720-subject first cohort. To predict cytomegalovirus infection status, the study brought together high-throughput TCR immunosequencing, statistical association of individual TCRs with disease status, and machine learning. A later analysis re-analyzed previously published TCR beta repertoires from roughly 690 donors and added high-resolution HLA genotyping to study TCR occurrence patterns. Rather than using new phenotypic data, the later analysis identified candidate immune exposures from TCR beta sequences and from how often those sequences occurred across donors. An earlier analysis of around 580 of the donors used high-throughput TCR beta sequencing to judge whether each TCR beta V gene segment behaved as functional or pseudogenic. Donor age, sex, ethnicity and CMV serostatus were compiled together with the repertoire data. A later genetic analysis took genome-wide SNP genotypes for about 60% of the roughly 670 donors and used that subset as a discovery cohort. All discovery cohort repertoires had been generated using a single sequencing platform. HLA typing covered class I and class II loci at four-digit resolution. The number of donors typed differed by locus, with about 629-630 for A, B, C, DRB1 and DQB1, around 560 for DQA1, 600 to 610 for DPA1, and some 450 for DPB1. Four or five DR-DQ haplotypes were treated as single units for association and clustering because of strong linkage in the cohort. Among about 390 genotyped donors of the cohort, an average of about 240,000 unique TCR beta nucleotide sequences were sequenced per donor, about a sixth of them non-productive.

Library method: the immunoSEQ multiplex PCR assay. For the multiplex PCR, a mixture combining 60 forward primers for TCR Vbeta segments and 13 reverse primers for TCR Jbeta segments was used. A multiplex PCR assay on genomic DNA amplified the CDR3 region of rearranged TCR beta genes. The amplified TCR beta libraries were sequenced on the Illumina HiSeq System as 87-base-pair reads. The authors' analysis ran thus. Across the 670 or so repertoires, a later analysis counted roughly 84 million unique TCR beta chains, 9 million to 14 million of which were shared by at least two donors. To remove PCR and sequencing errors, raw reads were error-corrected and collapsed into unique sequences using a nearest-neighbor algorithm that merged closely related sequences. Alignment of CDR3 sequences to IMGT reference sequences was used to assign V, D and J gene segments. For a sequence to be retained, a match of at least six nucleotides was required to both a V gene segment and a J gene segment. A rearrangement counted as productive if the CDR3 had no stop codons and remained in frame with V and J, and every other rearrangement counted as non-productive. Following IMGT convention, CDR3 was defined as the stretch from the second conserved V-encoded cysteine up to the conserved J-encoded phenylalanine. The earlier analysis of roughly 590 of the donors excluded any sequence lacking an unambiguous match to a single V gene segment. An earlier analysis of around 600 of the donors classified V segments as functional when productive rearrangements were above 56.7% and as segregating when the standard deviation between donors was above 5%. A statistical classification framework was developed to diagnose cytomegalovirus status using the catalog of TCR beta chain sequences. A later analysis assigned V and J genes by comparing TCR nucleotide sequences with IMGT/GENE-DB human TR gene sequences. Using the TCRdist pipeline, a later analysis assigned CDR3 sequences along with most-parsimonious VDJ recombination scenarios. In a later analysis, each TCR beta chain was defined by its CDR3 amino acid sequence together with its V-gene family, and reads without a unique V-gene family were excluded. In a later analysis, several hundred highly shared, low-generation-probability nucleotide sequences were removed to address suspected cross-contamination and a sequencing artifact. In a later analysis, a clonal expansion index for each public chain was calculated from normalized within-repertoire ranks of inferred template counts. Generation probabilities in a later analysis came from a VDJ recombination model fitted to out-of-frame rearrangements, and those results were checked against IGoR. In a later analysis, TCR-TCR, TCR-HLA and TCR-CMV co-occurrence was scored with hypergeometric tests, and a repertoire-size bias correction was applied to TCR pairs. False discovery rates were estimated in a later analysis by permuting HLA or CMV assignments 20 times. In a later analysis, co-occurring TCRs were grouped with DBSCAN, and TCRdist sequence similarity was added when clustering was performed within HLA-allele-positive subsets. Repertoires with fewer than 30,000 or more than 120,000 public chains, plus five repertoires with anomalous nucleotide sharing, were excluded from co-occurrence clustering. TCRdb retrieved this table from immuneACCESS and kept in-frame rearrangements only. Not all clones are present; in checked studies, unresolved V genes account for under half, and no reason is known for the remainder. V and J calls and clone size are those listed in that table; D and trimming were worked out from the DNA. Present in this sample are roughly 150,000 clones, approximately 85% of which were seen just once. The ten top clones hold approximately 2.5% of the sample.

The cohort consisted of fewer than 700 healthy bone marrow donors. Cohort members were all nominally healthy when sampled, although unrecorded immune exposures were likely present. The donor was CMV seropositive and belonged to the group of around 300 seropositive cohort members. A peripheral blood sample was collected from each donor, and TCR beta sequencing was performed on peripheral blood mononuclear cells. The Qiagen DNeasy Blood Extraction Kit was used to extract genomic DNA from the blood cell samples. Concerning this clone: Its antigen is currently not known. Base qualities were left out, and no much larger clone turns up one base away.

The CDR3, cysteine through phenylalanine, is 16 amino acids long. Just CDR3 DNA is preserved here, 48 bases in frame from base 1. The germline V and J ends show losses of 2 bases and 2 bases respectively, and no gene match explains 8 bases of the junction. As encoded in the germline V gene, CDR1 is SGHDN while CDR2 is FVKESK. Points the paper makes about the study in general: A total of 150 to 200 TCR beta chains were listed by the study as associated with cytomegalovirus. A later genetic analysis reported fewer N-insertions in productive TCRs among donors in an Asian-associated ancestry cluster than the roughly 690-donor mean. Immune exposure information for the cohort was limited to CMV serostatus. A later analysis associated about 17,000 TCR beta sequences with specific HLA alleles at a false discovery rate of 0.05. Because counts were too low, about 15 rarely observed V segments, including chromosome 9 orphons, were left out of the earlier analysis of a few hundred of the donors. Broadly in line with IMGT annotations, most TCR beta V segments showed up in productive rearrangements about 90% or about 30% of the time in an earlier analysis of 587 of the donors. A later analysis found that TCR association rates varied across HLA loci, with DRB1 alleles showing the most associated TCRs and HLA-C alleles the fewest. This cohort had only TCR beta chains sequenced, and the lack of alpha or paired-chain data limited which features could be detected. Correlated functional status among segregating V segments might be attributable to linkage disequilibrium, but an unknown experimental factor could not be ruled out. Roughly uniform sequencing depth across donors was assumed in presence/absence analyses, although this assumption may not hold. A later genetic analysis associated a missense DCLRE1C variant with V-gene and J-gene trimming of TCR beta chains, and an independent cohort replicated the association. Three of the identified cytomegalovirus-associated TCR beta chains were confirmed in vitro to be specific for cytomegalovirus antigens. Cytomegalovirus status was reported to be diagnosed by the classifier with high specificity and sensitivity in both the original and validation cohorts. Because HLA typing was unavailable for some donors at each locus, only the typed subset was used in association tests. In a later analysis, HLA-associated TCR beta chains were found to be more clonally expanded and to have lower generation probabilities than equally common non-associated chains. Some IMGT-functional V segments, including TRBV6-2 and TRBV6-3, could not be told apart with the 87-base-pair reads, so those segments were excluded. A further reported finding was that TCR beta sequences accurately predicted the HLA-A and HLA-B alleles for most subjects in the first cohort. A group of highly shared sequence variants was considered likely to be a technical artifact of the sequencing pipeline. Strong co-occurrence of HLA alleles, especially DR and DQ, made assigning TCR associations to individual alleles difficult. According to the authors, the approach could potentially be generalized to other disease states and immunological phenotypes. In a later analysis, most CMV-associated TCR beta chains were found to appear HLA-restricted, with HLA associations seemingly driven largely by CMV exposure. A later analysis reported that several top co-occurrence clusters appeared linked to parvovirus B19, influenza, CMV and Epstein-Barr virus. Most TCR sequences were observed very rarely across donors, whereas some public TCRs were present in many individuals.

Sequencing input: PBMCs. Recombination linked TRBV14 to TRBJ2-7, with 8 central nucleotides matching TRBD2. This clonotype was obtained from a man aged 25-45 years in good health and CMV-seropositive. The encoded CDR3 is CASSQWAGGRTYEQYF. The DNA sequence follows: TGTGCCAGCAGCCAATGGGCGGGGGGTCGTACCTACGAGCAGTACTTC.